This T cell receptor beta chain is from a study of OX40 agonist ivuxolimab in advanced cancers. Using immunoSEQ multiplex PCR, the repertoire was profiled, and TCRdb retains in-frame clones only, with some absent. The sample records tens of thousands of clones, nearly 90% being singletons. CDR1 is SGHVS and CDR2 is FNYEAQ in the germline V gene. The CDR3 loop spans 12 amino acids. The V end was cut by 5 bases, the J end by 1 base, with 3 bases between. Sequencing was performed on CD4+ or CD8+ T cells sorted from blood, taken in a trial of the OX40 agonist ivuxolimab. The gene calls are TRBV7-6 and TRBJ1-3; unclear D gene. The sequence came from an adult with an advanced solid tumor such as melanoma, head and neck, liver or kidney cancer. CDR3 nucleotide sequence: TGTGCCAGCAGCGGGTCTGGAAACACCATATATTTT. This translates into CASSGSGNTIYF.